This TCR beta chain was sequenced in a study of T cell clones after liver transplantation. Study information: TCRbeta sequencing after a pre-transplant mixed lymphocyte reaction identified graft-donor-reactive clones, later tracked in post-transplant blood. Three of the eight recipients were HCV-positive; the rest had non-autoimmune, non-viral transplant indications. Study results and limitations: Graft donor-reactive T cells possibly entered the graft instead of undergoing deletion.

The CDR3 is 12 residues long. The germline V and J ends were trimmed by 2 bases and 9 bases, with 11 bases remaining between them. Germline CDR1 reads GTSNPN; CDR2 reads SVGIG (reference sequence). Assay: immunoSEQ multiplex PCR; the TCRdb copy retains only in-frame clones and omits some. The sample includes tens of thousands of clones, around 80% of them seen just once. Thawed unstimulated PBMCs were FACS-sorted by CD3, CD4 and CD8 into two populations. With respect to this clone: Antigen unknown.

The source material was CD4+ T cells from blood, sampled 12 months after liver transplant. The chain has TRBV30 and TRBJ2-1; D not certain. The receptor was isolated from a human patient who received a liver transplant. Some T cells may be the graft donor's. The CDR3 nucleotides are TGTGCCTGGAGTCCATTAGCAGTTGAGCAGTTCTTC. Amino acid sequence: CAWSPLAVEQFF.